The source of this TCR beta chain is a study of shared clonotypes between healthy human individuals (dated by TCRdb to 2020 to 2022). About the investigation overall: The cohort comprised two women and a few men aged 18 to 49 years. For each donor, three plates each were used for CD4 naive and CD4 memory, two plates were used for CD8 naive, and one plate was used for CD8 memory. To estimate repertoire size and how much clonotypes are shared between individuals, the study performed deep sequencing of blood TCR repertoires from roughly five healthy adults. Different laboratories and diverse techniques were used to prepare libraries and sequence TCR repertoires, to increase sequencing depth and limit assay-specific biases. Per donor, leukapheresis produced somewhere between about 0.85 and 8.9 billion PBMCs. Study-wide conclusions, independent of this receptor: Incomplete sequencing was indicated by rarefaction of sorted-subset datasets, despite the large sequencing depth. Pairwise subsampling led to the expectation that sequencing depth would affect the degree of clonotype sharing among donors. Sampling was restricted to blood, and TCR repertoires in tissue are likely to differ from TCR repertoires in blood. Larger estimated clonotype richness was generally found for naive subsets than for memory subsets. Because the study included only a small number of donors, the genetic and exposure-history diversity represented was limited. Higher generation probabilities were observed for clonotypes shared by all four sorted-subset donors than for non-shared clonotypes. When four donors were compared, the shared fraction of clonotypes was 5% to 6.5% for naive CD4, roughly 3.4% for naive CD8, 2.3% for memory CD4, and under 0.5% for memory CD8.

Counted from cysteine to phenylalanine, this CDR3 has 14 amino acids. Only the CDR3 part of the read is kept: 42 bases, read in frame from the first base. V trim: 6 bases; J trim: 1 base; unmatched bases: 3. The germline V gene encodes CDR1 SNHLY and CDR2 FYNNEI. In regard to this clone: The specificity of this receptor is unknown. No base quality values were provided; no much bigger clone lies one nucleotide off.

The donors were healthy, HIV-negative adults who had no recently reported acute infections or vaccinations. Every donor was a Caucasian adult living in Nashville, Tennessee, USA. Magnetic negative selection was used to enrich CD4+ T cells, after which naive cells were positively selected on CD45RA and the negative fraction became the memory subset. Blood was obtained by leukapheresis, after which PBMCs were separated by Ficoll-Histopaque density gradient centrifugation and cryopreserved in liquid nitrogen vapor phase. Analytical flow cytometry was used to check the purity and quantity of each magnetically sorted T cell population. Each sorted fraction had its genomic DNA isolated and then quantified by UV absorbance on a Nanodrop 2000c. TCR CDR3 regions were amplified from genomic DNA by multiplex PCR using the deep immunoSEQ assay. Extracted genomic DNA from each cell subset was distributed evenly across all wells of several immunoSEQ 96-well plates, and each plate was treated as a replicate. Each replicate PCR for sorted subsets received roughly 0.2 ug genomic DNA, equal to about 30,000 T cell genomes. Purified libraries were quantified with a Qubit 3.0 fluorometer, sized on a Bioanalyzer 2100, and re-quantified with the KAPA Library Quantification kit. Every immunoSEQ 96-well plate was sequenced on a dedicated single-read 150-cycle Illumina NextSeq 550 flow cell. In the paper's pipeline: Because the immunoSEQ output held only junctional sequences and lacked quality scores, the filtering could not match the filtering applied to full-length reads. Sequences were annotated with PyIR, a Python wrapper for IgBLAST v1.9, using IMGT germline references to assign V/J genes and CDR3. Reads were filtered out if the reads had weak V/J assignments (E-value above 1e-6), no CDR3, stop codons, out-of-frame junctions, or ambiguous translated residues. V3J clonotypes were defined by identical inferred V gene, J gene, and CDR3 amino acid sequence. Percentage overlap between repertoires was computed as shared unique clonotypes divided by the size of the smaller repertoire. RTK rarefaction, the Chao1 estimator, and Recon v2.1 estimates of unobserved clonotypes were used to assess repertoire richness. Generation probabilities were computed with OLGA for all TCRbeta clonotypes obtained by the gDNA method from a few donors. Entries here come from immuneACCESS through TCRdb and include only in-frame sequences with V and J called. Some clones fail to appear in such tables; in the studies checked, an unresolved V gene covers under half of the shortfall, and the cause of the remainder is unknown. Clonal size and the V and J genes are those of that table, whereas D and trimming came from the DNA. The sample yields roughly 2.6 million clones; roughly nine tenths were counted once. The ten largest clones take up 0.14% of the sample.

This receptor chain uses TRBV2 and TRBJ1-1; TRBD1 agrees with 9 junctional bases. This receptor was obtained from a man younger than 35 in good health. What was sequenced was naive CD4+ T cells sorted from blood. The cell subset or site label for this specimen denotes: CD45RA+ positively selected. The CDR3 reads as follows: CASRGQGWNTEAFF. The sequenced DNA is TGTGCCAGCAGAGGACAGGGGTGGAACACTGAAGCTTTCTTT.